The clone carrying this T cell receptor (beta chain) is termed medium-sized. The antigen is undetermined. PCR primers comprised 60 Vbeta and 13 Jbeta primers. In the authors' methods: Counted up in a later analysis, unique TCR beta chains came to about 80 million, with 9.5 million to 13 million shared. Here immunoSEQ multiplex PCR was the method, and the copy in TCRdb shows in-frame clones only, minus some. V and J calls plus clone size are reproduced from that table; the DNA served to infer D and trimming. The top ten clones hold 0.6% to 1% of a sample with roughly 100,000 clones, around 70% of them seen once. The sample comes from a study of cytomegalovirus exposure and HLA in healthy donors. Healthy individuals who donated bone marrow served as the donors. Study observations and caveats: A later look showed TCR association rates differing by HLA locus, highest for DRB1 and lowest for HLA-C. The study designated 164 TCR beta chains cytomegalovirus-associated.

Germline CDR1 GTSNPN, CDR2 SVGIG (reference sequence). The CDR3 sequence is 14 residues long. V was shortened by 2 bases and J by 4 bases, with 12 bases between the two germline ends. The V call is TRBV30, the J call TRBJ1-3; possible D gene TRBD1, 6 bases. This sequence was found in a boy younger than 18 in good health and CMV-seronegative. Material: PBMCs. CDR3 sequence: CAWSPGQTGNTIYF. For the CDR3, the DNA is TGTGCCTGGAGTCCCGGACAGACAGGAAACACCATATATTTT.